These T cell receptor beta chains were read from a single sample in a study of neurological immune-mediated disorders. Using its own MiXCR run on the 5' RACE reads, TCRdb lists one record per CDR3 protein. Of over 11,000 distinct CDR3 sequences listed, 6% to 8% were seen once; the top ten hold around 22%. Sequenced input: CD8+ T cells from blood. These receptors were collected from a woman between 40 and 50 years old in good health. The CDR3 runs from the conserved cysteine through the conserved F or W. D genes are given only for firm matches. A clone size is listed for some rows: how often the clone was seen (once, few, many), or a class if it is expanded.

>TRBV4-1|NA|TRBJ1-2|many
CASSQDPGNDYGYTF
TGCGCCAGCAGCCAAGATCCCGGGAATGACTATGGCTACACCTTC
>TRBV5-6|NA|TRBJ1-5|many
CASSEGFAQPQHF
TGTGCCAGCAGCGAGGGGTTCGCTCAGCCCCAGCATTTT
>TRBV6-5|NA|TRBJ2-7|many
CASSYSIGGGEQYF
TGTGCCAGCAGTTACTCGATCGGGGGTGGCGAGCAGTACTTC
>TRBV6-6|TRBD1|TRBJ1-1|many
CASLRTGGNTEAFF
TGTGCCAGCTTACGGACAGGAGGGAACACTGAAGCTTTCTTT
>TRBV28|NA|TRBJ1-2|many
CASSFARLYGYTF
TGTGCCAGCAGTTTCGCGCGTCTCTATGGCTACACCTTC
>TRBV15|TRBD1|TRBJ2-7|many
CATSVTGTGSYEQYF
TGTGCCACCAGTGTGACCGGGACAGGGTCCTACGAGCAGTACTTC
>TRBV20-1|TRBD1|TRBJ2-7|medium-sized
CSAGAEQGQGYEQYF
TGCAGTGCTGGAGCTGAACAGGGACAGGGCTACGAGCAGTACTTC
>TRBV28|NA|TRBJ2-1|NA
CASSIYLCSVPGTGLNEQFF
NA
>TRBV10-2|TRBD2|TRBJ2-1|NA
CASSERLAGVNEQFF
TGCGCCAGCAGTGAGAGGCTAGCGGGGGTCAATGAGCAGTTCTTC
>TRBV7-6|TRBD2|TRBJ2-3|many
CASSLGLAGGTRYTDTQYF
TGTGCCAGCAGCTTAGGACTAGCGGGGGGGACAAGGTACACAGATACGCAGTATTTT
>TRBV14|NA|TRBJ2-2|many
CASSQVGGLNTGELFF
TGTGCCAGCAGCCAAGTCGGGGGGCTGAACACCGGGGAGCTGTTTTTT
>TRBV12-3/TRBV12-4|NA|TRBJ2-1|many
CASSLFPSSYNEQFF
TGTGCCAGCAGTTTATTTCCGAGCTCCTACAATGAGCAGTTCTTC
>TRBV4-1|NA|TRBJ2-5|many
CASSQGGLDETQYF
TGCGCCAGCAGCCAAGGAGGACTTGACGAGACCCAGTACTTC
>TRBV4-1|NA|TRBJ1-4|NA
CASSPLSGTAGEKLFF
TGCGCCAGCAGCCCCCTGTCCGGGACGGCGGGTGAAAAACTGTTTTTT
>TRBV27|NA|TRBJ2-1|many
CASSFPDRYNEQFF
TGTGCCAGCAGTTTCCCCGACAGATACAATGAGCAGTTCTTC
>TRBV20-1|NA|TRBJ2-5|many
CSARAAGTNLPQETQYF
TGCAGTGCTAGAGCGGCGGGAACAAATCTACCGCAAGAGACCCAGTACTTC
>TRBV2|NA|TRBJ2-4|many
CASLKAQGIQYF
TGTGCCAGCCTTAAAGCTCAAGGCATTCAGTACTTC
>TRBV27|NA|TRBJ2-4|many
CASSPRSEAKNIQYF
TGTGCCAGCAGTCCGCGTTCGGAGGCCAAAAACATTCAGTACTTC
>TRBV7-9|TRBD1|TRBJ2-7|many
CASSLGQGVIHEQYF
TGTGCCAGCAGCTTAGGACAGGGAGTTATCCACGAGCAGTACTTC
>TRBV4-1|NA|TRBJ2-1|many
CASSQGHSYEQFF
TGCGCCAGCAGCCAAGGCCACAGTTATGAGCAGTTCTTC
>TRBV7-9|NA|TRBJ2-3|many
CASSPLRGGSTDTQYF
TGTGCCAGCAGCCCCCTTCGTGGAGGGAGCACAGATACGCAGTATTTT
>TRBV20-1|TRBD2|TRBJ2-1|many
CSAPSWTSGRDEQFF
TGCAGTGCCCCCTCGTGGACTAGCGGGAGGGATGAGCAGTTCTTC
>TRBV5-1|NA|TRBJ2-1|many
CASQGYGQRDYNEQFF
TGCGCCAGCCAGGGTTATGGACAGAGGGATTACAATGAGCAGTTCTTC
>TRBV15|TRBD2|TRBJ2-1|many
CATSRDPVAGPYNEQFF
TGTGCCACCAGCAGAGACCCTGTAGCGGGCCCGTACAATGAGCAGTTCTTC
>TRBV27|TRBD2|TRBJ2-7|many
CASAPAGTYEQYF
TGTGCCAGCGCTCCAGCGGGGACTTACGAGCAGTACTTC
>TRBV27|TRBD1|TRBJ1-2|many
CASSDPGTAFYGYTF
TGTGCCAGCAGCGATCCCGGGACAGCCTTTTATGGCTACACCTTC
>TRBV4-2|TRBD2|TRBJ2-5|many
CASSQPTSGKQETQYF
TGTGCCAGCAGCCAACCGACTAGCGGGAAGCAAGAGACCCAGTACTTC
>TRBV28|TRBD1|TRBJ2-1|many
CASRPGTEYNEQFF
TGTGCCAGCAGACCCGGGACAGAGTACAATGAGCAGTTCTTC
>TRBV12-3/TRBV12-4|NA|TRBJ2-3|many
CASGYTQYF
TGTGCCAGCGGCTATACGCAGTATTTT
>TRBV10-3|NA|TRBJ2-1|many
CAISESETFPYNEQFF
TGTGCCATCAGTGAGTCGGAGACTTTTCCCTACAATGAGCAGTTCTTC
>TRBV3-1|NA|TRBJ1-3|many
CASSPTQGNTIYF
TGTGCCAGCAGCCCGACGCAAGGAAACACCATATATTTT
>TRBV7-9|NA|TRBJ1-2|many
CASSFIGTYGYTF
TGTGCCAGCAGCTTTATCGGCACCTATGGCTACACCTTC
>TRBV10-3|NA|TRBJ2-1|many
CATRMGNEQFF
TGTGCCACGCGAATGGGTAATGAGCAGTTCTTC
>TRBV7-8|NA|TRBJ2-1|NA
CASSFYICSARGGTYNEQFF
NA
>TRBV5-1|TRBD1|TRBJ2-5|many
CASSSTKRQGGRETQYF
TGCGCCAGCAGCTCCACCAAGAGACAGGGTGGTAGAGAGACCCAGTACTTC
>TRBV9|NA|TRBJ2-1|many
CASSVAALYNEQFF
TGTGCCAGCAGCGTAGCAGCCTTATACAATGAGCAGTTCTTC
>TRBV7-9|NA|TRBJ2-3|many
CASSAPSGDSTDTQYF
TGTGCCAGCAGCGCCCCGTCCGGGGATTCCACAGATACGCAGTATTTT
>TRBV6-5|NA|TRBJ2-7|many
CASVGGAREQYF
TGTGCCAGCGTGGGTGGGGCGCGGGAGCAGTACTTC
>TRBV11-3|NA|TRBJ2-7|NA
CASSSYRPYEQYF
TGTGCCAGCAGCTCCTACAGGCCATACGAGCAGTACTTC
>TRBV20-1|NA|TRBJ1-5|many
CSARSNQPQHF
TGCAGTGCTAGGAGCAATCAGCCCCAGCATTTT
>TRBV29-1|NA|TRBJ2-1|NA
CSVEDQNEQFF
TGCAGCGTTGAAGATCAGAATGAGCAGTTCTTC
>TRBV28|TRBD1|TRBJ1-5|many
CASSLGTELNQPQHF
TGTGCCAGCAGTTTAGGGACAGAGCTCAATCAGCCCCAGCATTTT
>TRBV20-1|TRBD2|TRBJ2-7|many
CSAPAGTSGYEQYF
TGCAGTGCACCCGCCGGGACTAGCGGCTACGAGCAGTACTTC
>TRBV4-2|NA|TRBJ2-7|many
CASSQDLRYEQYF
TGTGCCAGCAGCCAAGATCTTCGGTATGAGCAGTACTTC
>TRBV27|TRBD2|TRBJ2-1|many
CASPGLAGVPYNEQFF
TGTGCCAGCCCCGGACTAGCGGGAGTCCCCTACAATGAGCAGTTCTTC
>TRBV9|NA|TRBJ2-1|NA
CASSVGGAAYNDQFF
TGTGCCAGCAGCGTAGGGGGGGCCGCTTACAATGATCAGTTCTTC
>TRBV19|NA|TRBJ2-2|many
CASSPGSTGELFF
TGTGCCAGTAGCCCCGGGTCAACCGGGGAGCTGTTTTTT
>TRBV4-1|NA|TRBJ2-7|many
CASSPSDSLGKYEQYF
TGCGCCAGCAGCCCCTCGGACTCCTTGGGCAAATACGAGCAGTACTTC
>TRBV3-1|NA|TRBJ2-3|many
CASSQGLGTWWADTQYF
TGTGCCAGCAGCCAAGGGTTGGGGACTTGGTGGGCAGATACGCAGTATTTT